These 29 T cell receptor beta chains were all obtained from the same sample, sequenced in a study of blood T cell repertoires in COVID-19 (dated by TCRdb to the early 2020s). The receptor library was made with the immunoSEQ multiplex PCR assay. Held by TCRdb, this immuneACCESS table contains in-frame sequences only and omits some clones. Under half of the omission traces to an unresolved V gene where checked; the cause of the rest is unknown. The table for this sample lists roughly 200,000 clones; around 80% of them were counted only once. Around 6% of the sample is in the top ten clones. Sample: peripheral blood. These receptors all come from a woman between 70 and 85 years old with acute or convalescent COVID-19.

There are a few counts of this clone. The chain joins TRBV9 to TRBJ2-3; D is perhaps TRBD2 (6 bases). This CDR3 is built from 16 residues. Germline CDR1 SGDLS, CDR2 YYNGEE. The V and J ends lost 2 bases and 1 base respectively, with 14 bases between them. DNA for the CDR3: TGTGCCAGCAGCGTTAATCGGGAGTGGGGCACAGATACGCAGTATTTT. This translates into CASSVNREWGTDTQYF.

V is TRBV2 and J is TRBJ1-1, with D possibly being TRBD1 (5 bases). Germline CDR1 is SNHLY and CDR2 is FYNNEI. V was clipped by 2 bases and J by 3 bases, with 10 bases between them. The length of the CDR3 is 14 residues. CDR3 amino acids: CASSEIGGDTEAFF. The CDR3, as DNA: TGTGCCAGCAGTGAAATCGGGGGTGACACTGAAGCTTTCTTT.

This chain connects TRBV11-2 to TRBJ2-4, with 7 bases fitting TRBD2. Germline-derived CDR1 and CDR2 are SGHAT and FQNNGV. The CDR3 has 16 amino acids. Losses at the gene ends were 5 bases for V and 1 base for J; bases not matched to a gene: 8. CDR3 in DNA: TGTGCCAGCAGCCGCAGAGGCGGGAGTGCCAAAAACATTCAGTACTTC. It is translated as CASSRRGGSAKNIQYF.

The rearrangement joins TRBV10-3 to TRBJ2-1; TRBD2 agrees at 13 bases. CDR1 and CDR2 from the germline V gene are ENHRY and SYGVKD. The CDR3 extends over 17 amino acids. With 8 bases clipped from V and 0 bases from J, the junction kept 7 bases outside the gene matches. The CDR3 DNA follows: TGTGCCATCGGACTAGCGGGAGTTCATCCCTCCTACAATGAGCAGTTCTTC. It codes for CAIGLAGVHPSYNEQFF.

The chain employs TRBV3-1 (or the pseudogene TRBV3-2) and TRBJ2-7, with a possible D match to TRBD2 (6 bases). Germline assignment: CDR1 LGHDT and CDR2 YNNKEL (reference sequence). Deletions cut 4 bases from V and 1 base from J, with 11 bases between. This CDR3 is built from 14 residues. As DNA, the CDR3 is TGTGCCAGCAGCCGTCCGGGACTTTCCTACGAGCAGTACTTC. Translation gives CASSRPGLSYEQYF.

This chain connects TRBV29-1 to TRBJ1-1; 10 nucleotides match TRBD1. The germline CDR1 and CDR2 sequences are SQVTM and ANQGSEA. The V and J ends lost 7 bases and 3 bases, in that order; junction bases with no gene match: 5. The CDR3 length is 13 residues. CDR3 amino acids: CSARTGGDTEAFF. The CDR3 nucleotides read TGCAGCGCTCGGACAGGGGGGGACACTGAAGCTTTCTTT.

This clone was picked up one time. The genes are TRBV10-3 and TRBJ1-3, with D unresolved. CDR3 length: 13 residues. The germline gives CDR1 ENHRY, CDR2 SYGVKD. Trimming left V 0 bases short and J 3 bases short, with 3 bases between. CDR3 residues: CAISESYGNTIYF. CDR3 DNA sequence: TGTGCCATCAGTGAGTCCTATGGAAACACCATATATTTT.

This clone was observed a few times. This rearrangement joins TRBV7-3 to TRBJ2-1, with 7 nucleotides matching TRBD2. The CDR3 is 16 residues long. Germline V lookup: CDR1 SGHTA, CDR2 FQGTGA. Trimming removed 5 bases from V and 7 bases from J; junction bases left unmatched: 14. CDR3 protein: CASSASLPGLINEQFF. The CDR3 region has the DNA TGTGCCAGCAGCGCCTCACTCCCGGGACTAATTAATGAGCAGTTCTTC.

The V call is TRBV2, the J call TRBJ2-3; unclear D gene. The germline V gene encodes CDR1 SNHLY and CDR2 FYNNEI. The CDR3 has 15 amino acids. Trimming left V 1 base short and J 9 bases short, with 17 bases between. This chain's CDR3 is CASSEGPSWRSTQYF. As DNA, the CDR3 is TGTGCCAGCAGTGAAGGGCCGAGTTGGCGGAGCACGCAGTATTTT. The whole variable domain, filled in from reference TRBV2 and TRBJ2-3, reads EPEVTQTPSHQVTQMGQEVILRCVPISNHLYFYWYRQILGQKVEFLVSFYNNEISEKSEIFDDQFSVERPDGSNFTLKIRSTKLEDSAMYFCASSEGPSWRSTQYFGPGTRLTVL.

This chain links TRBV7-9 with TRBJ1-1, with D unresolved. This CDR3 is built from 14 residues. Germline V gene sequence: CDR1 SEHNR, CDR2 FQNEAQ (reference sequence). Trimming shortened V by 2 bases and J by 1 base, and 8 bases separated the two germline ends. CDR3 coding DNA: TGTGCCAGCAGCTTATTCCGGGAGAACACTGAAGCTTTCTTT. Residues: CASSLFRENTEAFF.

The chain recombines TRBV3-1 (or the pseudogene TRBV3-2) with TRBJ1-1, with a weak D call TRBD1 (5 bases). Trimming left V 3 bases short and J 5 bases short, with 13 bases between. The germline gives CDR1 LGHDT, CDR2 YNNKEL (reference sequence). This CDR3 is built from 14 residues. DNA for the CDR3: TGTGCCAGCAGCCAGGGGGGTAGGAGGACTGAAGCTTTCTTT. Its protein is CASSQGGRRTEAFF.

The V call is TRBV19, the J call TRBJ2-7; TRBD1 matches 8 bases. Germline lookup yields CDR1 LNHDA and CDR2 SQIVND (reference sequence). This CDR3 has 14 residues. V was clipped by 4 bases and J by 3 bases; unmatched bases: 5. CDR3 sequence (DNA): TGTGCCAGTAGTACTACCGGGACAGGCTACGAGCAGTACTTC. It translates to CASSTTGTGYEQYF.

There are a few counts of this clone. The chain joins TRBV5-1 to TRBJ1-4, with D possibly being TRBD1 (5 bases). Trimming took off 2 bases at V and 0 bases at J, with 17 bases between the two ends. The length of the CDR3 is 18 residues. Germline loops: CDR1 SGHRS, CDR2 YFSETQ. The CDR3 bases are TGCGCCAGCAGCTTACTGTCGGCCGGGGGGGCAACTAATGAAAAACTGTTTTTT. Its protein is CASSLLSAGGATNEKLFF. Supplemented by reference TRBV5-1 and TRBJ1-4, the full variable domain reads KAGVTQTPRYLIKTRGQQVTLSCSPISGHRSVSWYQQTPGQGLQFLFEYFSETQRNKGNFPGRFSGRQFSNSRSEMNVSTLELGDSALYLCASSLLSAGGATNEKLFFGSGTQLSVL.

This clone came up a few times. The rearrangement links TRBV28 to TRBJ2-1; D uncertain. V lost 6 bases, J lost 9 bases, and 9 bases lay in between. The CDR3 is made up of 11 amino acids. CDR1 is MDHEN and CDR2 is SYDVKM in the germline V gene. The CDR3 DNA follows: TGTGCCAGCAGGAGAGGTAGTGAGCAGTTCTTC. Its protein product is CASRRGSEQFF. Looking up the rest from reference TRBV28 and TRBJ2-1 gives the full variable domain: DVKVTQSSRYLVKRTGEKVFLECVQDMDHENMFWYRQDPGLGLRLIYFSYDVKMKEKGDIPEGYSVSREKKERFSLILESASTNQTSMYLCASRRGSEQFFGPGTRLTVL.

This chain links TRBV5-1 with TRBJ2-7; perhaps TRBD1 as D (6 bases). Germline CDR1 is SGHRS and CDR2 is YFSETQ. CDR3 length: 14 amino acids. Trimming stripped 7 bases from V and 0 bases from J, with 14 bases between. The CDR3 protein is CASASRQDSYEQYF. The CDR3 region has the DNA TGCGCCAGCGCCTCTCGACAGGACTCCTACGAGCAGTACTTC.

CDR3 DNA sequence: TGCGCCAGCACCCGCCTCTGGGAGAAAGGCAATGAGCAGTTCTTC. It is translated as CASTRLWEKGNEQFF. The gene calls are TRBV5-1 and TRBJ2-1, with D perhaps matching TRBD2 (5 bases). This CDR3 has 15 amino acids. Germline V CDR1 and CDR2: SGHRS, YFSETQ. V was cut by 6 bases and J by 6 bases, with 19 bases left in between.

J is TRBJ2-3 and V is TRBV29-1, with a tentative D call TRBD1 (8 bases). The CDR3 length is 15 residues. Looked up from germline, CDR1 is SQVTM and CDR2 is ANQGSEA. Trimming cost V 7 bases and J 2 bases, with 19 bases left between them. DNA for the CDR3: TGCAGCGGGGAGGGGGACAGGCGACACACAGATACGCAGTATTTT. This sequence encodes CSGEGDRRHTDTQYF.

This clone occurred once. The chain couples TRBV27 to TRBJ1-1; maybe TRBD1 (6 bases). The CDR3 is 17 amino acids. CDR1 and CDR2 (germline): MNHEY, SMNVEV (reference sequence). Deletions cut 1 base from V and 0 bases from J, with 15 bases between. In DNA, the CDR3 is TGTGCCAGCAGTTTATATTCAGGGGTCAACATGAACACTGAAGCTTTCTTT. Protein sequence: CASSLYSGVNMNTEAFF.

The chain links TRBV18 to TRBJ2-7; 8 bases fit TRBD1. V shed 0 bases, J shed 3 bases, and the junction held 7 bases outside the gene matches. Germline loops: CDR1 KGHSH, CDR2 LQKENI. The CDR3 runs 16 residues. The CDR3 protein is CASSPPGGTGLYEQYF. The CDR3 region has the DNA TGTGCCAGCTCACCACCGGGCGGGACAGGACTCTACGAGCAGTACTTC.

This chain uses TRBV28 with TRBJ2-3; 9 bases fit TRBD2. Germline CDR1 MDHEN, CDR2 SYDVKM. V lost 1 base to trimming and J lost 6 bases; unmatched junction nucleotides: 14. CDR3 size: 18 residues. The DNA of the CDR3 is TGTGCCAGCAGTTTATCGGATCGGGGGGCGGGAGGGCCTGATACGCAGTATTTT. This gives the protein CASSLSDRGAGGPDTQYF.

The chain uses TRBV3-1 (or the pseudogene TRBV3-2) and TRBJ2-3, with D perhaps TRBD2 (5 bases). V was cut by 2 bases and J by 5 bases, with 11 bases left in between. In germline, CDR1 is LGHDT, CDR2 YNNKEL (reference sequence). The CDR3 contains 14 residues. CDR3 sequence: CASSQKGRKDTQYF. For the CDR3, the DNA is TGTGCCAGCAGCCAAAAAGGGAGAAAAGATACGCAGTATTTT.

This chain joins TRBV5-6 and TRBJ2-7, with 7 nucleotides matching TRBD1. J lost 3 bases, V lost 0 bases, and 18 bases had no gene match. Germline lookup yields CDR1 SGHDT and CDR2 YYEEEE. The CDR3 covers 19 residues. The DNA of the CDR3 is TGTGCCAGCAGCTTGGCCGACTTACAGGGGCCCTGGGTGATCTACGAGCAGTACTTC. It translates to CASSLADLQGPWVIYEQYF.

The chain couples TRBV28 to TRBJ2-1; the match to TRBD2 covers 7 bases. CDR1 and CDR2 from the germline V gene are MDHEN and SYDVKM. The CDR3 loop spans 15 amino acids. V gave up 6 bases and J gave up 0 bases; unmatched junction bases: 5. The chain's CDR3 is CASSQRDHSYNEQFF. Here the CDR3 DNA reads TGTGCCAGCAGCCAGCGGGACCACTCCTACAATGAGCAGTTCTTC. Supplemented by reference TRBV28 and TRBJ2-1, the full variable domain reads DVKVTQSSRYLVKRTGEKVFLECVQDMDHENMFWYRQDPGLGLRLIYFSYDVKMKEKGDIPEGYSVSREKKERFSLILESASTNQTSMYLCASSQRDHSYNEQFFGPGTRLTVL.

This chain uses TRBV18 with TRBJ2-7, with 11 nucleotides matching TRBD2. This CDR3 comprises 15 residues. The germline V gene has CDR1 KGHSH and CDR2 LQKENI. V was pared by 5 bases and J by 3 bases, with 6 bases of the junction left unmatched. In DNA, the CDR3 is TGTGCCAGCTCAGACCCTAGCGGGAGGAACTACGAGCAGTACTTC. This sequence encodes CASSDPSGRNYEQYF.

V is TRBV29-1 and J is TRBJ2-7; no definite D call. This CDR3 has 11 residues. V lost 1 base and J lost 6, with 7 bases in between. CDR1 is SQVTM and CDR2 is ANQGSEA in the germline V gene. CDR3 loop: CSVEGPSEQYF. The CDR3 region has the DNA TGCAGCGTTGAAGGGCCGTCCGAGCAGTACTTC.

The chain couples TRBV25-1 to TRBJ2-7, with a weak D call TRBD1 (8 bases). CDR1 is MGHDK and CDR2 is SYGVNS in the germline V gene. The CDR3 has 15 amino acids. The V and J ends lost 7 bases and 5 bases respectively, with 21 bases between them. The CDR3 nucleotides read TGTGCCAGCACAAAATCAGGGGGCGCGGGGGACGAGCAGTACTTC. Protein product: CASTKSGGAGDEQYF.

The V and J genes are TRBV19 and TRBJ2-3, with 13 bases matching TRBD2. Germline CDR1 and CDR2: LNHDA and SQIVND (reference sequence). CDR3 length equals 17 residues. V dropped 5 bases and J dropped 4; count of bases not matched to a gene: 9. This CDR3 is CASSPGLAGFLSDTQYF. The CDR3 region has the DNA TGTGCCAGTAGTCCGGGACTAGCGGGATTTCTGTCAGATACGCAGTATTTT.

This clone was seen a single time. The chain links TRBV30 to TRBJ1-5; a weak D match, TRBD1 (5 bases). This CDR3 has 14 amino acids. Per the germline V gene, CDR1 is GTSNPN and CDR2 is SVGIG (reference sequence). V shed 4 bases and J shed 0 bases, with 10 bases lying between them. The CDR3 DNA reads as TGTGCCTGGACCGTCGGGGGTAGCAATCAGCCCCAGCATTTT. Protein sequence: CAWTVGGSNQPQHF.

Comments on this clone: The same CDR3 arises from other DNA sequences in this sample as well. The chain couples TRBV3-1 (or the pseudogene TRBV3-2) to TRBJ2-7, with 7 bases aligning to TRBD1. Trimming removed 3 bases from V and 2 bases from J; junction bases left unmatched: 4. The CDR3 is 14 residues long. Germline CDR1 is LGHDT and CDR2 is YNNKEL (reference sequence). Here the CDR3 DNA reads TGTGCCAGCAGCCAGTCAGGGGGTCCCTACGAGCAGTACTTC. Translating gives CASSQSGGPYEQYF.